This T cell receptor (beta chain) emerged from a study of PD-1 blockade in mismatch repair-deficient tumors. Study context: Patients had over ten mismatch repair-deficient cancer types and were previously treated and progressing.

With respect to this clone: Its antigen remains unidentified. Distinct nucleotide sequences in the sample also encode this CDR3.

Assay: immunoSEQ multiplex PCR; the TCRdb copy retains only in-frame clones and omits some. The sample yields around 62,000 clones, about 72% seen once. Overall study findings and caveats: After pembrolizumab, tumor-resident clones rose rapidly, then generally contracted before radiologic responses.

After removal of 2 bases from V and 2 bases from J, the junction contained 2 bases not matched to a gene. Germline-derived CDR1 and CDR2 are MNHEY and SVGAGI. The CDR3 runs to 16 residues. The TCR-sequenced patients were a few responders to pembrolizumab. This TCR derives from an adult with mismatch repair-deficient cancer. The gene calls are TRBV6-5 and TRBJ2-2, with 10 nucleotides matching TRBD1. Material: peripheral blood, obtained 2 weeks after starting pembrolizumab. CDR3 coding DNA: TGTGCCAGCAGTTACGGACAGGGGGGTAACACCGGGGAGCTGTTTTTT. Its protein product is CASSYGQGGNTGELFF.